A single TCR beta chain is shown here with its context. Antigen unknown. TCRdb ran MiXCR on the reads and lists one entry per CDR3 protein. The data hold hundreds of thousands of distinct CDR3 sequences, with more than 30% observed a single time. In germline, CDR1 is LNHDA, CDR2 SQIVND (reference sequence). V was shortened by 4 bases and J by 0 bases, with 16 bases between the two germline ends. This CDR3 is built from 16 residues. This sample is drawn from a study of T cell repertoires in cytomegalovirus infection. This sample comprised cultured PBMCs, obtained from culture after CMV antigen stimulation. The J gene is TRBJ2-7, the V gene TRBV19, with unresolved D. This receptor was obtained from a human donor in good health (CMV status not recorded). Some clones in this sample may be carry-over from other donors' samples. Here the CDR3 reads CASSSLGRTDSYEQYF. CDR3 DNA sequence: TGTGCCAGTAGTAGCTTGGGCAGGACGGACTCCTACGAGCAGTACTTC. The whole variable domain, filled in from reference TRBV19 and TRBJ2-7, reads DGGITQSPKYLFRKEGQNVTLSCEQNLNHDAMYWYRQDPGQGLRLIYYSQIVNDFQKGDIAEGYSVSREKKESFPLTVTSAQKNPTAFYLCASSSLGRTDSYEQYFGPGTRLTVT.